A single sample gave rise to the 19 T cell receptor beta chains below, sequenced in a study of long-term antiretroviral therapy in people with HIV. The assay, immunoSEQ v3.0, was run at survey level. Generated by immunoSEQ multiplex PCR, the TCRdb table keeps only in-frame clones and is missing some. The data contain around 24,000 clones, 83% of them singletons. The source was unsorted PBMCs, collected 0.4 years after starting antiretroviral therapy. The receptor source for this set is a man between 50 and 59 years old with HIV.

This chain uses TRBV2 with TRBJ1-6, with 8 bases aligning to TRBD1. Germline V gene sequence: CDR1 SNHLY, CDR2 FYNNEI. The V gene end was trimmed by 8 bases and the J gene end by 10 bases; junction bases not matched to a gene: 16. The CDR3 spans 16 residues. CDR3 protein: CASSIPFGTGESPLHF. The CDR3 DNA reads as TGTGCCAGCTCAATTCCCTTTGGGACAGGTGAATCACCCCTCCACTTT.

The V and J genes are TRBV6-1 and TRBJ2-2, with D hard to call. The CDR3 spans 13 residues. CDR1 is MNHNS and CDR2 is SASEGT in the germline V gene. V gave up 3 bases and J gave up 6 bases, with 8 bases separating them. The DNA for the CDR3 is TGTGCCAGCAGTGACCACTGGGCCGGGGAGCTGTTTTTT. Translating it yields CASSDHWAGELFF.

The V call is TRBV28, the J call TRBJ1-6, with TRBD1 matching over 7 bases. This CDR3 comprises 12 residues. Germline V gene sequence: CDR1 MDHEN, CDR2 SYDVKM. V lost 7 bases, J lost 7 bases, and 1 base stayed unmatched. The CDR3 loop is CASTDRNSPLHF. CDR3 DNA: TGTGCCAGCACGGACAGGAATTCACCCCTCCACTTT. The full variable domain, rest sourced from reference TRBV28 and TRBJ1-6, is DVKVTQSSRYLVKRTGEKVFLECVQDMDHENMFWYRQDPGLGLRLIYFSYDVKMKEKGDIPEGYSVSREKKERFSLILESASTNQTSMYLCASTDRNSPLHFGNGTRLTVT.

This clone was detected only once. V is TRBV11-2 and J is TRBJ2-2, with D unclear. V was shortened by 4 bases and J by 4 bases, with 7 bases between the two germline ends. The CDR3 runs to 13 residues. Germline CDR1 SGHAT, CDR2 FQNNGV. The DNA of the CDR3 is TGTGCCAGCAGCTCCTGGGTCACCGGGGAGCTGTTTTTT. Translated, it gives CASSSWVTGELFF.

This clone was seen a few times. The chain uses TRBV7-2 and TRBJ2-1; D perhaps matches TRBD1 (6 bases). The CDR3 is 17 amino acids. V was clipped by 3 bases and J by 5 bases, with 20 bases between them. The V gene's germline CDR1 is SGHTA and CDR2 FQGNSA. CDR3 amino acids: CASSFSGGRDVNNEQFF. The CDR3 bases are TGTGCCAGCAGCTTCTCTGGGGGCCGAGACGTAAACAATGAGCAGTTCTTC.

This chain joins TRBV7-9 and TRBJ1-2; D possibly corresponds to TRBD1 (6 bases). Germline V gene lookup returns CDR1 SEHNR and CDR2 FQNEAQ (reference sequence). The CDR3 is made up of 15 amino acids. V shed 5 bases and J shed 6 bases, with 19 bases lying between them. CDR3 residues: CASSVWGQPGDGYTF. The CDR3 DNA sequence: TGTGCCAGCAGCGTGTGGGGGCAGCCGGGGGATGGCTACACCTTC.

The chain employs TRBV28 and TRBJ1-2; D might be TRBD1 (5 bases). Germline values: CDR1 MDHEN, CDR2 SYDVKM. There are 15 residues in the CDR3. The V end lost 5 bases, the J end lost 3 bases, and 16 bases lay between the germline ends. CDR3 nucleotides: TGTGCCAGCAGTCCCGTTAGCTCGGGGGACTATGGCTACACCTTC. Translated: CASSPVSSGDYGYTF.

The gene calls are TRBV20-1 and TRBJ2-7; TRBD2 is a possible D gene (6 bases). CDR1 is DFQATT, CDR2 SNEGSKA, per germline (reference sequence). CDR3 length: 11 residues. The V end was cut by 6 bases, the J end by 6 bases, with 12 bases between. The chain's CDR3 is CSASGGGEQYF. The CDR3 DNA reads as TGCAGTGCCTCCGGGGGTGGCGAGCAGTACTTC.

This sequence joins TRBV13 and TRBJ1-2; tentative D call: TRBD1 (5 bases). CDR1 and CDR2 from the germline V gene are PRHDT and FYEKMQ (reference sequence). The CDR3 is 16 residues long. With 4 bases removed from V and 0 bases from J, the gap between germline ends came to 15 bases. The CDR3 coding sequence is TGTGCCAGCAGCTCTACAGGAGGAGGGACTAACTATGGCTACACCTTC. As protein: CASSSTGGGTNYGYTF.

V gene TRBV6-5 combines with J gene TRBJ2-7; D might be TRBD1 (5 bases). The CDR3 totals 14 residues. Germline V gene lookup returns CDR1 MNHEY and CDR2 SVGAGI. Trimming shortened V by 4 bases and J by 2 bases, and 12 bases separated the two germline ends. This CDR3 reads CASSFQTGPYEQYF. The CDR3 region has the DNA TGTGCCAGCAGTTTCCAAACAGGACCCTACGAGCAGTACTTC.

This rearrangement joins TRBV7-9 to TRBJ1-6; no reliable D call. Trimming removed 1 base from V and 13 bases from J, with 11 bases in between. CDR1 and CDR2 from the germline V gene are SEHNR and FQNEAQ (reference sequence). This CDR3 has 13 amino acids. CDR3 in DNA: TGTGCCAGCAGCTTAGTCCCTGGAGGTCCCCTCCACTTT. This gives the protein CASSLVPGGPLHF.

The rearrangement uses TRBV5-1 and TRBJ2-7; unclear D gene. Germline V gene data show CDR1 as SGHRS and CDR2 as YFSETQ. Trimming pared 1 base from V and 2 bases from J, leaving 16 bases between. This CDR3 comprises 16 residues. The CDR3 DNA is TGCGCCAGCAGCTTGACTCCTTTCTACCTAGCCTACGAGCAGTACTTC. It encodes CASSLTPFYLAYEQYF. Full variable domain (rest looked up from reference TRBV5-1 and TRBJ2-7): KAGVTQTPRYLIKTRGQQVTLSCSPISGHRSVSWYQQTPGQGLQFLFEYFSETQRNKGNFPGRFSGRQFSNSRSEMNVSTLELGDSALYLCASSLTPFYLAYEQYFGPGTRLTVT.

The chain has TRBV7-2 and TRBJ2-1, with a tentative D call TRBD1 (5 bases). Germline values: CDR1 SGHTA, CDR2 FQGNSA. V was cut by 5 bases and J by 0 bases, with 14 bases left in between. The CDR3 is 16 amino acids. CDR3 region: CASSLQVGSSYNEQFF. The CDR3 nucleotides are TGTGCCAGCAGCCTACAGGTGGGAAGCTCCTACAATGAGCAGTTCTTC. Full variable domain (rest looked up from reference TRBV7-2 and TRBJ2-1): GAGVSQSPSNKVTEKGKDVELRCDPISGHTALYWYRQSLGQGLEFLIYFQGNSAPDKSGLPSDRFSAERTGGSVSTLTIQRTQQEDSAVYLCASSLQVGSSYNEQFFGPGTRLTVL.

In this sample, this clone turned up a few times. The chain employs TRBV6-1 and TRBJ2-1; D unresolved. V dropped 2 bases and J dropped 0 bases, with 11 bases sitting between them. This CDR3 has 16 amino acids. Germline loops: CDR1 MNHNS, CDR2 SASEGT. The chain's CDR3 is CASSESRSSSYNEQFF. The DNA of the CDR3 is TGTGCCAGCAGTGAATCGAGATCCAGCTCCTACAATGAGCAGTTCTTC.

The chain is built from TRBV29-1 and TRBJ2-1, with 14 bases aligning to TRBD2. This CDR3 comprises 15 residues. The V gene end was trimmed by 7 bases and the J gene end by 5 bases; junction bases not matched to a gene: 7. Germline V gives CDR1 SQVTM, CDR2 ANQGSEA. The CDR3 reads CSAEATSGGDNEQFF. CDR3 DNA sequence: TGCAGCGCCGAGGCGACTAGCGGGGGGGACAATGAGCAGTTCTTC.

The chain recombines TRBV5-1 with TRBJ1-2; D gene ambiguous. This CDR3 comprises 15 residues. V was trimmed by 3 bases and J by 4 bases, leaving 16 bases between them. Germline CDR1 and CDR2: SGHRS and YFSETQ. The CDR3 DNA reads TGCGCCAGCAGCTCGGTGACGGCCTCAACCTATGGCTACACCTTC. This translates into CASSSVTASTYGYTF.

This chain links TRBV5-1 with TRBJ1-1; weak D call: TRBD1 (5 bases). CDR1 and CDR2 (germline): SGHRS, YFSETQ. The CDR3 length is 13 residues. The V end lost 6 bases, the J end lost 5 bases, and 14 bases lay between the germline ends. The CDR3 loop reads CASNGAGGTEAFF. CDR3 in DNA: TGCGCCAGCAACGGGGCCGGGGGTACTGAAGCTTTCTTT.

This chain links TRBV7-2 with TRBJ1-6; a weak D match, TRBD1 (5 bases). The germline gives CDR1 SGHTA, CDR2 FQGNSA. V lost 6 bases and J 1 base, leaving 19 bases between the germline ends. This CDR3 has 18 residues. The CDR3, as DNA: TGTGCCAGCAGTTCCGAGGGGCGGCTGGGATCCTATAATTCACCCCTCCACTTT. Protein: CASSSEGRLGSYNSPLHF. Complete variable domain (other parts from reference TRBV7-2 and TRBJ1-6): GAGVSQSPSNKVTEKGKDVELRCDPISGHTALYWYRQSLGQGLEFLIYFQGNSAPDKSGLPSDRFSAERTGGSVSTLTIQRTQQEDSAVYLCASSSEGRLGSYNSPLHFGNGTRLTVT.

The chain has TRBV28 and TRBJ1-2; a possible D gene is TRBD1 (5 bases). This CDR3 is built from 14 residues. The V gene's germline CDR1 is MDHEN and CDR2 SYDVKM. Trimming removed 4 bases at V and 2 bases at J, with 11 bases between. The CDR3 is CASSSQGANYGYTF. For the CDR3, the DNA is TGTGCCAGCAGTTCTCAAGGGGCCAACTATGGCTACACCTTC.